The 8 T cell receptor beta chains below were found in one sample sequenced in a study of control samples from healthy donors and cancer patients. Assay used: immunoSEQ multiplex PCR; TCRdb lists only in-frame clones, some missing. The table has 50,000 to 55,000 clones, about 95% seen once. Source material: blood. The receptor source for this set is a young man in good health.

This clone was picked up one time. This chain links TRBV5-1 with TRBJ1-2; the match to TRBD1 covers 8 bases. The CDR3 is 14 amino acids. Trimming cost V 4 bases and J 4 bases; bases outside gene matches: 6. Germline V lookup: CDR1 SGHRS, CDR2 YFSETQ. CDR3 amino acids: CASSLGQGIYGYTF. The DNA for the CDR3 is TGCGCCAGCAGCCTAGGACAGGGAATCTATGGCTACACCTTC.

The gene calls are TRBV28 and TRBJ2-2; D unclear. Germline V gene sequence: CDR1 MDHEN, CDR2 SYDVKM. This CDR3 comprises 14 residues. Trimming removed 6 bases at V and 0 bases at J, with 8 bases between. DNA for the CDR3: TGTGCCAGCAGGGGCGCCGCGAACACCGGGGAGCTGTTTTTT. Translation gives CASRGAANTGELFF. The full variable domain, its missing parts supplied by reference TRBV28 and TRBJ2-2, is DVKVTQSSRYLVKRTGEKVFLECVQDMDHENMFWYRQDPGLGLRLIYFSYDVKMKEKGDIPEGYSVSREKKERFSLILESASTNQTSMYLCASRGAANTGELFFGEGSRLTVL.

V is TRBV6-5 and J is TRBJ1-1; TRBD1 might be the D (6 bases). CDR3 length: 13 amino acids. V lost 2 bases and J lost 3, with 7 bases in between. Germline V gene lookup returns CDR1 MNHEY and CDR2 SVGAGI. The CDR3: CASSYQGYTEAFF. CDR3 DNA: TGTGCCAGCAGTTACCAGGGGTACACTGAAGCTTTCTTT.

The V and J genes are TRBV7-9 and TRBJ1-1; tentatively, D is TRBD1 (6 bases). CDR1 SEHNR and CDR2 FQNEAQ come from the germline V gene (reference sequence). Trimming cost V 6 bases and J 4 bases, with 15 bases left between them. This CDR3 has 14 residues. The CDR3 is CASSRTRGSTEAFF. As DNA, the CDR3 is TGTGCCAGCAGTAGGACCAGGGGAAGCACTGAAGCTTTCTTT.

The chain links TRBV6-6 to TRBJ1-5; D unclear. Germline CDR1 is MNHNY and CDR2 is SVGAGI (reference sequence). Trimming cost V 6 bases and J 6 bases, with 9 bases left between them. This CDR3 comprises 12 residues. CDR3 DNA: TGTGCCAGCAGGTGGCTAAGTCAGCCCCAGCATTTT. Encoded protein: CASRWLSQPQHF.

This chain links TRBV20-1 with TRBJ2-1; no firm D call. V lost 6 bases and J 8 bases, leaving 11 bases between the germline ends. Germline V gene sequence: CDR1 DFQATT, CDR2 SNEGSKA (reference sequence). The CDR3 extends over 11 amino acids. CDR3 bases: TGCAGTGCGTCCCTTTACGATGAGCAGTTCTTC. Translation: CSASLYDEQFF.

This rearrangement joins TRBV6-2 or TRBV6-3 to TRBJ2-7; the D is unclear. V was trimmed by 4 bases and J by 0 bases, leaving 7 bases between them. This CDR3 has 13 residues. Per germline, CDR1 MNHEY and CDR2 SVGEGT. The CDR3 DNA reads as TGTGCCAGCAGTTGGGTGGCCTCCTACGAGCAGTACTTC. It encodes CASSWVASYEQYF.

The chain is built from TRBV2 and TRBJ1-6; weak D call: TRBD1 (5 bases). V was cut by 9 bases and J by 8 bases, with 14 bases left in between. The CDR3 is 13 residues long. Germline assignment: CDR1 SNHLY and CDR2 FYNNEI. In nucleotides, the CDR3 is TGTGCCAGTGCCGGGACGCTCTATTCACCCCTCCACTTT. Its translation is CASAGTLYSPLHF.